The 2 T cell receptor beta chains presented below share a single source sample, sequenced in a study of T cells after yellow fever vaccination. TCRdb recomputed calls from the 5' RACE reads with MiXCR, one row per CDR3 protein. The sample has under 300,000 distinct CDR3 sequences; about 7% are singletons. Material: CD4+ T cells sorted from PBMCs, obtained 15 days after the yellow fever booster vaccination. Receptor source: a man aged 25-45 years who received the YFV17D yellow fever vaccine.

At least ten counts were recorded for this clonotype. The J gene is TRBJ2-1, the V gene TRBV3-1; D perhaps matches TRBD2 (5 bases). The CDR3 runs to 14 residues. Germline V gives CDR1 LGHDT, CDR2 YNNKEL (reference sequence). The V end was cut by 1 base, the J end by 6 bases, with 10 bases between. The CDR3 spells CASSQAPGSNEQFF. The CDR3 coding sequence is TGTGCCAGCAGCCAAGCACCGGGGAGCAATGAGCAGTTCTTC.

V is TRBV6-6 and J is TRBJ1-2, with 8 bases aligning to TRBD1. The CDR3 extends over 13 amino acids. The germline V gene encodes CDR1 MNHNY and CDR2 SVGAGI (reference sequence). J gave up 5 bases and V 11 bases, and 10 bases lay outside the gene matches. CDR3 in amino acids: CAGTTGGGYGYTF. The CDR3 nucleotides read TGTGCCGGAACTACAGGGGGTGGGTATGGCTACACCTTC.